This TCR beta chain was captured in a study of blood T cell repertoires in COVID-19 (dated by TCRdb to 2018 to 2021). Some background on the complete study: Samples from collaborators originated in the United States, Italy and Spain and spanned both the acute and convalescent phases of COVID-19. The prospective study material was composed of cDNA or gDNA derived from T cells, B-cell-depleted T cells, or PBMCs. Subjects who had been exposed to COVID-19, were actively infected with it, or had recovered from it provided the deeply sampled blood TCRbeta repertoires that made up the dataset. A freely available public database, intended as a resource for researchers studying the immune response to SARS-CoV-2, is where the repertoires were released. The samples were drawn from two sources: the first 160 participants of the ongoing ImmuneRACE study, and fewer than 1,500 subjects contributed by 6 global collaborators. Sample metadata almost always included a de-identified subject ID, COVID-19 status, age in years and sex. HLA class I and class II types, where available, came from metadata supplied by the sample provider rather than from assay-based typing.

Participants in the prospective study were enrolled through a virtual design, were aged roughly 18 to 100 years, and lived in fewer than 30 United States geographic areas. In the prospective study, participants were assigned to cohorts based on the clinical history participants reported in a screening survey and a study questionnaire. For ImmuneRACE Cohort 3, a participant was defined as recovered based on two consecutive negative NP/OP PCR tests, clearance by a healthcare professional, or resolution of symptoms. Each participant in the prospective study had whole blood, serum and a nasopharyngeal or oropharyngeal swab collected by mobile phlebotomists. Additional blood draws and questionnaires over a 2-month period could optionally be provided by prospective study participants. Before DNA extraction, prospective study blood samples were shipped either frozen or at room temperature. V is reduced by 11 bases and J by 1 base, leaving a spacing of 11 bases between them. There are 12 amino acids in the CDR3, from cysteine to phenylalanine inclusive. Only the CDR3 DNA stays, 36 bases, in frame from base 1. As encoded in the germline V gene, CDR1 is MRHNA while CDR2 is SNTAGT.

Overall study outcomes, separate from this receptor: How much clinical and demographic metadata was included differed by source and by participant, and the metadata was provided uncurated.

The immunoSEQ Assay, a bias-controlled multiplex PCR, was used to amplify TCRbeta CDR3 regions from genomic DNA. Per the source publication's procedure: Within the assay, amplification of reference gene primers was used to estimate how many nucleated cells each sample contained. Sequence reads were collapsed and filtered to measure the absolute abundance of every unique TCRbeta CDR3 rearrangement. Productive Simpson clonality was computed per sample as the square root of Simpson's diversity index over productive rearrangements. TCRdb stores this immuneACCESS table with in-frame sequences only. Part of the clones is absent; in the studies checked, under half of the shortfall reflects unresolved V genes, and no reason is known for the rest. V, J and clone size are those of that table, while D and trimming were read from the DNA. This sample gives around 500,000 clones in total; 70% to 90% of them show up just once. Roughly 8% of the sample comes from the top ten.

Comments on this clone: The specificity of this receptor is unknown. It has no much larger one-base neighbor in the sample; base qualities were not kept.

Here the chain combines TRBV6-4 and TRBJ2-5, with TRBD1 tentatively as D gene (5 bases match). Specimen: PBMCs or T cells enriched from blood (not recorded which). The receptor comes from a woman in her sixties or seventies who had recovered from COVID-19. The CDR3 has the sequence CAVDSPQETQYF. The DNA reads TGTGCCGTCGACAGCCCCCAAGAGACCCAGTACTTC.